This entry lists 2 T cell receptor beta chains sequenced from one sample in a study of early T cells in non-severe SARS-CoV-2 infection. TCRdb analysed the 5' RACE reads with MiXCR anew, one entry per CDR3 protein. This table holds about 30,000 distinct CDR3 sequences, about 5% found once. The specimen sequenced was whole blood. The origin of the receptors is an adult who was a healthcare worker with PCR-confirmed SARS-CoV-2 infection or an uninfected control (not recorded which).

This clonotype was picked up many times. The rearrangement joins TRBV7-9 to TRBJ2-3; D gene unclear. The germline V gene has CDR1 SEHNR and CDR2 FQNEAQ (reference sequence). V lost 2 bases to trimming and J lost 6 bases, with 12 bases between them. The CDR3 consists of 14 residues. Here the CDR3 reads CASSLRDLRDTQYF. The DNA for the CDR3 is TGTGCCAGCAGCTTACGAGACCTCAGGGATACGCAGTATTTT.

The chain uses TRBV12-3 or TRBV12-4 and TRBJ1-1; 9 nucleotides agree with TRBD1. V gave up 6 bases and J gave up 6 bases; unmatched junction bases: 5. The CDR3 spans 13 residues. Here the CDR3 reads CASRPDRGAEAFF. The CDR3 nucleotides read TGTGCCAGCAGGCCTGACAGGGGGGCTGAAGCTTTCTTT.